This T cell receptor beta chain was retrieved from a study of T cell responses to AZD1222 COVID-19 vaccine (dated by TCRdb to 2020 to 2023). Regarding the research as a whole: AZD1222 recipients with second doses at about 4 weeks or about 12 weeks were pooled, because spike-specific TCR depth and breadth did not differ between schedules. TCR sequencing covered approximately 230 trial participants: 207 given two doses of AZD1222 and approximately 26 given two doses of MenACWY control vaccine. Trial participants were enrolled by age into 18-55, 56-69 and 70-plus year subgroups, with approximately 150, 28 and 58 TCR-sequenced participants respectively. The research as a whole found: The whole spike protein was spanned by vaccine-associated CD4 TCRs, and dominant responses were seen in regions 160-218 and 743-854. After two AZD1222 doses, spike-specific TCR breadth and depth were significantly higher than at day 0 and than in MenACWY recipients. Reportedly, close to half of the unique spike-specific TCRs recognized epitopes lying outside the regions that are mutated in the B.1.351 and B.1.1.7 variants. The 56-69-year group was small, and its depth increase did not reach significance, likely because of low power. Conclusions about previously exposed vaccinees were limited because only a handful of AZD1222 recipients were SARS-CoV-2 seropositive at baseline. Most participants were white British and females outnumbered males, and the authors suggested that clonal diversity may have been underestimated. Because no day 14 peak-response samples were available, the repertoires could be characterized only after the peak T cell response.

Taken with the paper, the label for time point translates to: baseline before first vaccination. Vaccinee samples were obtained from the UK trials COV001 and COV002, which included a single-blind randomized controlled phase 2/3 trial of AZD1222 (ChAdOx1 nCoV-19) in healthy adults. Trial participant PBMC samples were collected at day 0 and day 28 after the second dose for TCRbeta chain sequencing. The CDR3 regions of human TCRbeta chains were analyzed by immunosequencing. The study's own analysis went as follows. Repertoire TCRs were checked for matches against a reference library of SARS-CoV-2-specific TCRs that had been generated using the MIRA antigen-specificity platform. Breadth was defined as the fraction of unique TCRs that were SARS-CoV-2-associated, and depth was defined as the fraction of total T cells that were SARS-CoV-2-associated. Each spike-specific TCR was assigned to its reactive spike region and to a CD4 or CD8 class using the MIRA data. Log10-transformed breadth and depth values were compared by one-way ANOVA with Sidak's multiple comparisons tests. Entries here come from immuneACCESS through TCRdb and include only in-frame sequences with V and J called. Some clones fail to appear in such tables; in the studies checked, an unresolved V gene covers under half of the shortfall, and the cause of the remainder is unknown. The DNA was the basis for D and trimming; V, J and clone size are from that table. A total of 150,000 to 200,000 clones appear in this sample, about 94% of them only once. Together, the top ten hold about 9.3% of the sample.

Cut back by 7 bases and 7 bases, the V and J ends lie 11 bases apart. Including the terminal cysteine and phenylalanine, the CDR3 comprises 12 residues. Just CDR3 DNA is preserved here, 36 bases in frame from base 1. CDR1 MDHEN and CDR2 SYDVKM are derived from the germline V gene. On this clone itself: The clone's antigen remains unknown. Per-base qualities were not stored, and no clone one base away is much larger.

The sample in question was peripheral blood, obtained on day 0 of AZD1222 vaccination. The receptor's source is an adult in good health. The chain is assembled from TRBV28 and TRBJ1-3; the D gene identity is not certain. The CDR3 amino acid sequence is: CASTFRINTIYF. The DNA is as follows: TGTGCCAGCACCTTTCGTATCAACACCATATATTTT.